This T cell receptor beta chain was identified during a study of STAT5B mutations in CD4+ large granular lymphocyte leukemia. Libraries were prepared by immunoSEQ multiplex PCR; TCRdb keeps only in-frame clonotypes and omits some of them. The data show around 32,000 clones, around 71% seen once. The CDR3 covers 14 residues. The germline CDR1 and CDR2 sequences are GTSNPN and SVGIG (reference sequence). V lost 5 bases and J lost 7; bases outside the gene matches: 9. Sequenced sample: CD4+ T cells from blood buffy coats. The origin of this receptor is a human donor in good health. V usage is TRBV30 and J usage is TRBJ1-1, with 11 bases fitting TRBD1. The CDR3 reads CAWYPGQGGNEAFF. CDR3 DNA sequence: TGTGCCTGGTATCCGGGACAGGGGGGTAATGAAGCTTTCTTT.